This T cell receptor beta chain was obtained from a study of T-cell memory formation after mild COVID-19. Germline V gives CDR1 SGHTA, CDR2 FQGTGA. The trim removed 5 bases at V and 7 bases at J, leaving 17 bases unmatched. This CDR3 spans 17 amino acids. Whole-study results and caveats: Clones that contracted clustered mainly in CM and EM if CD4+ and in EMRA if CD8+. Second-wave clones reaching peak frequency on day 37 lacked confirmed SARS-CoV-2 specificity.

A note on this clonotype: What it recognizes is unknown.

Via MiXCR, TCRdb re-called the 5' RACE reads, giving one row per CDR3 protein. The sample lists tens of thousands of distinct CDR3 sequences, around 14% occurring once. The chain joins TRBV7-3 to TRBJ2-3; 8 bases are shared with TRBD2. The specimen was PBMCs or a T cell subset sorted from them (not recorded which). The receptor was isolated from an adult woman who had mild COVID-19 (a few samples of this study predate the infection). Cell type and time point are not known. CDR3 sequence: CASSPPRWREADYTQYF. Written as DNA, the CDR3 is TGTGCCAGCAGCCCCCCCCGTTGGCGGGAGGCAGATTATACGCAGTATTTT. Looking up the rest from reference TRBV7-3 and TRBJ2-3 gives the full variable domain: GAGVSQTPSNKVTEKGKYVELRCDPISGHTALYWYRQSLGQGPEFLIYFQGTGAADDSGLPNDRFFAVRPEGSVSTLKIQRTERGDSAVYLCASSPPRWREADYTQYFGPGTRLTVL.